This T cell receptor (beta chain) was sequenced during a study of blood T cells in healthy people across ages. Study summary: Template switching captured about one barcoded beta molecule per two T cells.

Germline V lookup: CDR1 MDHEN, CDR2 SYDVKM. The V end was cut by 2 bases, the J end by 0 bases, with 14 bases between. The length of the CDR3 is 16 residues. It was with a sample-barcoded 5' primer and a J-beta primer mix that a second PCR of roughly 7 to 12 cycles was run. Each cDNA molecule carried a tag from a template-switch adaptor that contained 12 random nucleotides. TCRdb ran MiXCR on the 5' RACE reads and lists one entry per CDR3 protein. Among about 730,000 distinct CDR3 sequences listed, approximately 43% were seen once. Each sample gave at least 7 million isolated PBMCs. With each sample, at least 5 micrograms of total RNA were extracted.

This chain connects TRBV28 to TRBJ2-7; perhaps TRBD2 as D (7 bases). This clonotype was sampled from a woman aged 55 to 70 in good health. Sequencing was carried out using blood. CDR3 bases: TGTGCCAGCAGTTTAGTGGGGGGGCATAACTCCTACGAGCAGTACTTC. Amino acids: CASSLVGGHNSYEQYF. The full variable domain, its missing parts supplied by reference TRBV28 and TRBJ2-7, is DVKVTQSSRYLVKRTGEKVFLECVQDMDHENMFWYRQDPGLGLRLIYFSYDVKMKEKGDIPEGYSVSREKKERFSLILESASTNQTSMYLCASSLVGGHNSYEQYFGPGTRLTVT.